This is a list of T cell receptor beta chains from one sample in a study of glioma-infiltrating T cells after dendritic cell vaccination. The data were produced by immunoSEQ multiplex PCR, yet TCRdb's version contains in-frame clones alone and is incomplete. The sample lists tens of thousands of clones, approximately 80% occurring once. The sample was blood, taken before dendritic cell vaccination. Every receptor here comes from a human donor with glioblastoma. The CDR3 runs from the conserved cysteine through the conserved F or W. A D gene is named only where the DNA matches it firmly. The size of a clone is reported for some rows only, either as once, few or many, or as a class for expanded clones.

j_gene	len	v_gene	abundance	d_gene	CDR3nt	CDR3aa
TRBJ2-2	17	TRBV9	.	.	TGTGCCAGCAGCTTCTCCCTCCCGGGATCCAGTACCGGGGAGCTGTTTTTT	CASSFSLPGSSTGELFF
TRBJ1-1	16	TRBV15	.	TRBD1	TGTGCCACCAGCAGAGATTGGGACAGGAAGGACACTGAAGCTTTCTTT	CATSRDWDRKDTEAFF
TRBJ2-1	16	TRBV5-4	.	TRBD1	TGTGCCAGCAGCTTGGAGGGGGCAGGGACCTACAATGAGCAGTTCTTC	CASSLEGAGTYNEQFF
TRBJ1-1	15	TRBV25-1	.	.	TGTGCCAGCAGTGTCACAGGAAAAGGGAACACTGAAGCTTTCTTT	CASSVTGKGNTEAFF
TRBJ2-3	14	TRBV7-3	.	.	TGTGCCAGCAGCCCCCCAGGGGAAGGAGATACGCAGTATTTT	CASSPPGEGDTQYF
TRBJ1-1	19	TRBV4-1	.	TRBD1	TGCGCCAGCAGCTTTCATATCTCCGGGACAGGCCTTCCGGACACTGAAGCTTTCTTT	CASSFHISGTGLPDTEAFF
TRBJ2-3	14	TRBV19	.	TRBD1	TGTGCCAGTAGTCTCGGACAGGGGTCAGATACGCAGTATTTT	CASSLGQGSDTQYF
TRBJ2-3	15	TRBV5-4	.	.	TGTGCCAGCAGCCGCACGGAGGGAGGTTGGGTTACGCAGTATTTT	CASSRTEGGWVTQYF
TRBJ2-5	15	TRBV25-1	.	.	TGTGCCAGCAGTGAATATACCAGCGACCAAGAGACCCAGTACTTC	CASSEYTSDQETQYF
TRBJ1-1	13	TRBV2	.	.	TGTGCCAGCAGTGACGGGGTTATTATATCGGCTTTCTTT	CASSDGVIISAFF
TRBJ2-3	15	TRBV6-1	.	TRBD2	TGTGCCAGCAGTGGATCTAGCGGGGGCACAGATACGCAGTATTTT	CASSGSSGGTDTQYF
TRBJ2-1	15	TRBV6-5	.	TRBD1	TGTGCCAGCAGCCGGGACAGATTGTTATACAATGAGCAGTTCTTC	CASSRDRLLYNEQFF
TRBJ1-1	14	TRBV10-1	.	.	TGCGCCAGCAGTGCGGTCTTAGGAGGAACTGAAGCTTTCTTT	CASSAVLGGTEAFF
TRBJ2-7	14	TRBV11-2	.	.	TGTGCCAGCAGCTCCCCGTCGCCGGGCTACGAGCAGTACTTC	CASSSPSPGYEQYF
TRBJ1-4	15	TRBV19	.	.	TGTGCCAGTAGTATGAAACAGTCAACTAATGAAAAACTGTTTTTT	CASSMKQSTNEKLFF
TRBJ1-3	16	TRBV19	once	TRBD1	TGTGCCAGTATTGGACAGGGGGCTTCCTCTGGAAACACCATATATTTT	CASIGQGASSGNTIYF
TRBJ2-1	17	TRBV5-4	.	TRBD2	TGTGCCAGCAGCTTGGCCCTCCGCGGGGGGGCTCACAATGAGCAGTTCTTC	CASSLALRGGAHNEQFF
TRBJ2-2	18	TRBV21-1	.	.	TGTGCCAGCAGCAATGGGGACAGGGCCCTCGCGAACACCGGGGAGCTGTTTTTT	CASSNGDRALANTGELFF
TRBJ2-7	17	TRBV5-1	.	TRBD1	TGCGCCAGCAGTGACACCTCCGGGACAGTCCTCTCCTACGAGCAGTACTTC	CASSDTSGTVLSYEQYF
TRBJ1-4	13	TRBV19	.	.	TGTGCCAGTAGTATGTCCGGGAATGAAAAACTGTTTTTT	CASSMSGNEKLFF
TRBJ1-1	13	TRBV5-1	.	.	TGCGCCAGCAGCCTCTGGGACAAAAGACAAGCTTTCTTT	CASSLWDKRQAFF
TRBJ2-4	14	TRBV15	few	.	TGTGCCACCAGCAGAGAAGCGGTTAAAAACATTCAGTACTTC	CATSREAVKNIQYF
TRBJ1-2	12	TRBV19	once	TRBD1	TGTGCCAGTAGGCGGGACAGTTATGGCTACACCTTC	CASRRDSYGYTF
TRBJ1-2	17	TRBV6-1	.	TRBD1	TGTGCCAGCAGTGCCCCCGGGACAGGGGGCTTTTTGAGTGGCTACACCTTC	CASSAPGTGGFLSGYTF
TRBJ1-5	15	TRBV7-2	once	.	TGTGCCAGCAGCTGGGAACAGGGAGGGAGGCAGCCCCAGCATTTT	CASSWEQGGRQPQHF
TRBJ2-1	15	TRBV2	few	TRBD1	TGTGCCAGCAGGGTGAGGACAGGGGCTAACAATGAGCAGTTCTTC	CASRVRTGANNEQFF
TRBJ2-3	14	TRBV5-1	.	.	TGCGCCAGCAGCTTGGAGGGGGACACAGATACGCAGTATTTT	CASSLEGDTDTQYF
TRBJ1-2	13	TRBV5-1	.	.	TGCGCCAGCAGTTACGACAGGAGTTATGGCTACACCTTC	CASSYDRSYGYTF
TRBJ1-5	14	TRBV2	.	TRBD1	TGTGCCAGCAGCGAGGGACAGGCTAATCAGCCCCAGCATTTT	CASSEGQANQPQHF
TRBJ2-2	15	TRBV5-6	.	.	TGTGCCAGCAGCTTTCCCGGGGGGCCCCCCGGGGAGCTGTTTTTT	CASSFPGGPPGELFF
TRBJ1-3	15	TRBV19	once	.	TGTGCCAGTAGTATAGGTAGGGGATCAGGAAACACCATATATTTT	CASSIGRGSGNTIYF
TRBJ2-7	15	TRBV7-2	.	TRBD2	TGTGCCAGCAGATTAGCGTGGAGCGGGGTCTACGAGCAGTACTTC	CASRLAWSGVYEQYF
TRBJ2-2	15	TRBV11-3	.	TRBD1	TGTGCCAGCAGCTATGGACAGGGGGCGTCCGGGGAGCTGTTTTTT	CASSYGQGASGELFF
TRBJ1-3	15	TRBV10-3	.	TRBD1	TGTGCCATCAGTGATGGGACAGGGGGCAGAAACACCATATATTTT	CAISDGTGGRNTIYF
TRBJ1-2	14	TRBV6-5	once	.	TGTGCCAGCAGTTATCAAGCCAAGGGGTATGGCTACACCTTC	CASSYQAKGYGYTF
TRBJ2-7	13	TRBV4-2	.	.	TGTGCCAGCAGCCAAGTCTCGTCGAGAGAGCAGTACTTC	CASSQVSSREQYF
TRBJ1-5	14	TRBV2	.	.	TGTGCCAGCAGAGGGACATTAGGGGATCAGCCCCAGCATTTT	CASRGTLGDQPQHF
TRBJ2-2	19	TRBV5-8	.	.	TGTGCCAGCAGCTTGGCTCTAGACAGTCGCCCCGCGAACACCGGGGAGCTGTTTTTT	CASSLALDSRPANTGELFF
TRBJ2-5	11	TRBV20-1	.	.	TGCAGTACCGCTAGACGAGAGACCCAGTACTTC	CSTARRETQYF
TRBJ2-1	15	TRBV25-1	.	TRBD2	TGTGCCAGCAGTGCCTCAATAGCGGGAGCCAATGAGCAGTTCTTC	CASSASIAGANEQFF
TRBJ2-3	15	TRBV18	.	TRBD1	TGTGCCAGCTCACCAAACAGGGGGCTCACAGATACGCAGTATTTT	CASSPNRGLTDTQYF
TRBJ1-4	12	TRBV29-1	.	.	TGCAGCGTTGGGGAGTGGAGGGAAAAACTGTTTTTT	CSVGEWREKLFF